The sequence of this T cell receptor beta chain was determined in a study of technical replicates of blood from several donors. Deletions cut 3 bases from V and 4 bases from J, with 13 bases between. The CDR3 loop spans 14 amino acids. Germline V gene sequence: CDR1 LNHDA, CDR2 SQIVND (reference sequence). TCRdb's table, derived via immunoSEQ multiplex PCR, lists solely in-frame clones and lacks some. The repertoire has some 80,000 clones, approximately 90% of them found once; the top ten carry 0.25%. This receptor was obtained from a human donor in good health. Material for sequencing was T cells isolated from PBMCs. J is TRBJ2-7 and V is TRBV19; D perhaps matches TRBD2 (5 bases). CDR3 DNA: TGTGCCAGTAGTATGTCAGGAGGTAGTTACGAGCAGTACTTC. This encodes CASSMSGGSYEQYF.